Detailed here is one T cell receptor beta chain. Its antigen is unknown. The sample originates from a study of long-term antiretroviral therapy in people with HIV. Study-wide background: The study's earliest collections predate the 2015 immediate-ART recommendation by about a decade.

A v3.0 immunoSEQ assay was performed at survey level. Sequencing used immunoSEQ multiplex PCR; TCRdb keeps in-frame clones, though not all of them. The sample has fewer than 30,000 clones, just over 85% seen once; the top ten hold 4.5% to 6%. Study-wide points: Blood dating 2004 to 2017 may reflect older ART regimens. Researchers lacked any data on ART adherence, viral resistance or therapy changes.

Trimming removed 1 base from V and 2 bases from J, with 8 bases in between. The germline V gene has CDR1 MGHRA and CDR2 YSYEKL. The length of the CDR3 is 14 residues. The V call is TRBV4-1, the J call TRBJ1-2; D is unclear. The sequence was collected from a woman between 25 and 40 years old with HIV. The material was unsorted PBMCs, obtained 0.8 years after starting antiretroviral therapy. The CDR3 sequence is CASSQGATNYGYTF. The DNA for the CDR3 is TGCGCCAGCAGCCAAGGTGCAACAAACTATGGCTACACCTTC.